Listed here are 15 T cell receptor beta chains from one sample, sequenced in a study of shared clonotypes between healthy human individuals. The assay was immunoSEQ multiplex PCR, and TCRdb's table has in-frame clones only and misses some. The sample lists 2 million to 2.5 million clones; approximately 93% were seen once. Sequences were obtained from naive CD4+ T cells from PBMCs. Subset described: CD45RA+ positively selected. These receptor sequences come from a man aged 18 to 30 in good health. Some clones in this sample may be carry-over from other donors' samples.

The J gene is TRBJ1-4, the V gene TRBV6-1, with a possible D match to TRBD1 (6 bases). The V gene lost 4 bases and the J gene lost 7 bases, with 16 bases spanning the gap. The CDR3 covers 15 residues. The germline V gene encodes CDR1 MNHNS and CDR2 SASEGT. In DNA, the CDR3 is TGTGCCAGCAGTGGAAGACAGGCGAATTTTGAAAAACTGTTTTTT. Protein product: CASSGRQANFEKLFF.

Details on this clone: The same CDR3 can be traced to other DNA sequences in this sample. This chain joins TRBV6-1 and TRBJ1-5; 7 bases are shared with TRBD1. Unmatched junction bases numbered 4, after V lost 4 bases and J lost 1 base. Germline loops: CDR1 MNHNS, CDR2 SASEGT. The length of the CDR3 is 15 residues. The CDR3 region has the DNA TGTGCCAGCAGTGTCCCGGGACAGAGCAATCAGCCCCAGCATTTT. This gives the protein CASSVPGQSNQPQHF.

The chain recombines TRBV5-4 with TRBJ2-7, with 8 nucleotides matching TRBD2. Germline CDR1 and CDR2: SGHNT and YYREEE (reference sequence). The CDR3 is 14 residues long. Losses at the gene ends were 4 bases for V and 6 bases for J; bases not matched to a gene: 9. CDR3 protein: CASSRGGSVGEQYF. The CDR3 DNA sequence: TGTGCCAGCAGCCGGGGGGGGTCGGTTGGCGAGCAGTACTTC.

The rearrangement links TRBV7-9 to TRBJ1-2; possible D gene TRBD1, 5 bases. Per the germline V gene, CDR1 is SEHNR and CDR2 is FQNEAQ (reference sequence). V lost 8 bases, J lost 1 base, and 17 bases lay in between. This CDR3 is built from 15 residues. CDR3 sequence (DNA): TGTGCCAGCGGAAGACCTAGACAGAGTAACTATGGCTACACCTTC. As protein: CASGRPRQSNYGYTF.

This clone has just one count. In nucleotides, the CDR3 is TGCGCCAGAGGGGCTCACACGGGCAATCAGCCCCAGCATTTT. Its protein is CARGAHTGNQPQHF. This chain uses TRBV4-3 with TRBJ1-5; tentatively, D is TRBD1 (5 bases). Trimming took 9 bases from V and 2 from J, leaving 14 bases between them. Germline-derived CDR1 and CDR2 are LGHNA and YSLEER. CDR3 length equals 14 residues.

The chain's CDR3 is CASSMAGTALYGYTF. The CDR3 DNA sequence: TGTGCCAGTAGTATGGCCGGGACAGCGCTCTATGGCTACACCTTC. V gene TRBV19 combines with J gene TRBJ1-2; 7 bases agree with TRBD1. This CDR3 spans 15 amino acids. Germline V CDR1 and CDR2: LNHDA, SQIVND (reference sequence). V lost 3 bases to trimming and J lost 4 bases; unmatched junction nucleotides: 8.

This clone was counted once. This chain connects TRBV7-2 to TRBJ1-2; the D gene is possibly TRBD1 (6 bases). V lost 5 bases to trimming and J lost 0 bases, with 10 bases between them. The germline V gene has CDR1 SGHTA and CDR2 FQGNSA. The CDR3 has 14 amino acids. The CDR3 DNA follows: TGTGCCAGCAGCCCAGGACAGACTAACTATGGCTACACCTTC. Protein sequence: CASSPGQTNYGYTF.

This clone was seen once. V gene TRBV9 combines with J gene TRBJ2-1, with 9 bases lining up with TRBD1. Per the germline V gene, CDR1 is SGDLS and CDR2 is YYNGEE. The CDR3 sequence is 16 residues long. V gave up 3 bases and J gave up 3 bases; unmatched junction bases: 7. CDR3 coding DNA: TGTGCCAGCAGCGCCCGGACAGGGGCCTTCTACAATGAGCAGTTCTTC. Encoded protein: CASSARTGAFYNEQFF.

The sample holds one count of this clone. The V call is TRBV18, the J call TRBJ1-4, with a weak D call TRBD1 (5 bases). This CDR3 has 15 amino acids. Germline V gene lookup returns CDR1 KGHSH and CDR2 LQKENI. Trimming took off 1 base at V and 5 bases at J, with 11 bases between the two ends. The CDR3 DNA reads TGTGCCAGCTCACCACGTCGGGAGGGGAATGAAAAACTGTTTTTT. Protein: CASSPRREGNEKLFF.

In this sample, this clone turned up once. V gene TRBV5-1 combines with J gene TRBJ2-1; 10 bases agree with TRBD2. After removal of 4 bases from V and 7 bases from J, the junction contained 11 bases not matched to a gene. CDR1 SGHRS and CDR2 YFSETQ come from the germline V gene. The CDR3 spans 16 residues. The CDR3 DNA reads TGCGCCAGCAGCACTGGACTAGCGGTTTCTGTTAATGAGCAGTTCTTC. Its translation is CASSTGLAVSVNEQFF.

The chain couples TRBV7-6 to TRBJ2-5; 10 bases line up with TRBD2. V was clipped by 1 base and J by 5 bases; unmatched bases: 7. Germline loops: CDR1 SGHVS, CDR2 FNYEAQ. The CDR3 runs 16 residues. The CDR3 sequence is CASSLVRAGGSETQYF. The CDR3 nucleotides are TGTGCCAGCAGCTTAGTGAGAGCGGGAGGGTCCGAGACCCAGTACTTC.

This chain uses TRBV5-1 with TRBJ1-1; no clear D gene. Germline CDR1 reads SGHRS; CDR2 reads YFSETQ. V lost 1 base, J lost 1 base, and 8 bases lay in between. The CDR3 runs 14 residues. The CDR3 here is CASSLSHTNTEAFF. CDR3 DNA: TGCGCCAGCAGCTTGTCCCACACGAACACTGAAGCTTTCTTT. Filled out from reference TRBV5-1 and TRBJ1-1, the complete variable domain reads KAGVTQTPRYLIKTRGQQVTLSCSPISGHRSVSWYQQTPGQGLQFLFEYFSETQRNKGNFPGRFSGRQFSNSRSEMNVSTLELGDSALYLCASSLSHTNTEAFFGQGTRLTVV.

Comment on this clone: Other DNA sequences in this sample translate to the same CDR3. The chain recombines TRBV9 with TRBJ2-7; 13 bases align to TRBD2. This CDR3 has 16 residues. V trimming: 2 bases; J trimming: 4 bases; junction bases outside the gene matches: 6. Germline values: CDR1 SGDLS, CDR2 YYNGEE. This CDR3 reads CASSVGGTSGIYEQYF. CDR3 nucleotide sequence: TGTGCCAGCAGCGTGGGAGGGACTAGCGGGATATACGAGCAGTACTTC.

The gene calls are TRBV11-2 and TRBJ2-3; 9 positions match TRBD1. Germline CDR1 and CDR2: SGHAT and FQNNGV. The CDR3 has 15 residues. The J segment lost 2 bases and the V segment lost 6 bases, leaving 6 bases of the junction unmatched. The CDR3 DNA reads as TGTGCCAGCAGAGCAAGGACAGGGGTCACAGATACGCAGTATTTT. This encodes CASRARTGVTDTQYF. Filled out from reference TRBV11-2 and TRBJ2-3, the complete variable domain reads EAGVAQSPRYKIIEKRQSVAFWCNPISGHATLYWYQQILGQGPKLLIQFQNNGVVDDSQLPKDRFSAERLKGVDSTLKIQPAKLEDSAVYLCASRARTGVTDTQYFGPGTRLTVL.

The gene calls are TRBV5-4 and TRBJ1-1, with no clear D. CDR1 SGHNT and CDR2 YYREEE come from the germline V gene (reference sequence). CDR3 size: 14 residues. With 6 bases removed from V and 0 bases from J, the gap between germline ends came to 12 bases. CDR3 DNA: TGTGCCAGCAAGAACAACCGCATGAACACTGAAGCTTTCTTT. Translating gives CASKNNRMNTEAFF. Complete variable domain (other parts from reference TRBV5-4 and TRBJ1-1): ETGVTQSPTHLIKTRGQQVTLRCSSQSGHNTVSWYQQALGQGPQFIFQYYREEENGRGNFPPRFSGLQFPNYSSELNVNALELDDSALYLCASKNNRMNTEAFFGQGTRLTVV.